This T cell receptor (beta chain) originates from a study of T cell responses to AZD1222 COVID-19 vaccine. Study observations and caveats: Donors were mostly white British, more females; clonal diversity possibly underestimated. Two AZD1222 administrations were followed by greater Spike-specific TCR breadth and depth.

Worth noting for this clone: The antigen is undetermined.

The CDR3 consists of 16 residues. Trimming stripped 3 bases from V and 0 bases from J, with 15 bases between. The germline gives CDR1 MGHRA, CDR2 YSYEKL. Using immunoSEQ multiplex PCR, the repertoire was profiled, and TCRdb retains in-frame clones only, with some absent. The sample contains around 140,000 clones, approximately 93% of which appear only once. The receptor comes from an adult who had recovered from COVID-19. J is TRBJ2-7 and V is TRBV4-1, with D perhaps TRBD1 (6 bases). Sample: peripheral blood, taken after recovery from COVID-19. The CDR3 reads CASSHPGTSLSYEQYF. The CDR3 bases are TGCGCCAGCAGCCACCCGGGGACATCCCTCTCCTACGAGCAGTACTTC.